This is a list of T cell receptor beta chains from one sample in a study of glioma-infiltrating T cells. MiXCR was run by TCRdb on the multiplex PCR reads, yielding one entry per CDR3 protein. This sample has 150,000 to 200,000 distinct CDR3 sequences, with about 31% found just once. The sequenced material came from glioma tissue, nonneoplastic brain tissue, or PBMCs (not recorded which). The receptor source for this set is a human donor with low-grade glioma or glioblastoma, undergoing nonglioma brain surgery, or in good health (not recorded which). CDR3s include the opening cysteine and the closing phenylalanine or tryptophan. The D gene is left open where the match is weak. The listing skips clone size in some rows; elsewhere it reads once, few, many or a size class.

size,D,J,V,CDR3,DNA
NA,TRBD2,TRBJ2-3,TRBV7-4,CATSRDGEAGGPDTQYF,TGTGCCACCAGCAGAGATGGGGAAGCGGGAGGTCCAGATACGCAGTATTTT
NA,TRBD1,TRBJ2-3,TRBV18,CASSPPWTGGTDTQYF,TGTGCCAGCTCACCACCCTGGACAGGGGGCACAGATACGCAGTATTTT
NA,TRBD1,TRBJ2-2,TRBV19,CASSTPRDRGLGELFF,TGTGCCAGTAGTACGCCCCGGGACAGGGGGCTCGGGGAGCTGTTTTTT
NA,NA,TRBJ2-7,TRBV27,CASILKLVYYQYF,TGTGCCAGCATTTTAAAATTGGTCTACTATCAGTACTTC
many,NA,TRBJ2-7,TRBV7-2,CASSLASDGYSEQYF,TGTGCCAGCAGCTTAGCTTCCGACGGCTACTCCGAGCAGTACTTC
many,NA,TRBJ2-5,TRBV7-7,CASSFDGETQYF,TGTGCCAGCAGCTTCGACGGGGAGACCCAGTACTTC
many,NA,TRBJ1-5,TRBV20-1,CSGGNQPQHF,TGCAGTGGGGGCAATCAGCCCCAGCATTTT
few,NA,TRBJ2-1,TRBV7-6,CASRPIRGNSTYEQFF,TGTGCCAGCAGACCTATCAGGGGAAACTCTACATATGAGCAGTTCTTC
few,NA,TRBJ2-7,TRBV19,CASSRASRNEQYF,TGTGCCAGTAGTCGTGCCAGTAGGAACGAGCAGTACTTC
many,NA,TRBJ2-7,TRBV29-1,CSAKGRRDSYEQYF,TGCAGCGCAAAGGGACGTAGAGACTCCTACGAGCAGTACTTC
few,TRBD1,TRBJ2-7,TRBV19,CASRLSGGHEQYF,TGTGCCAGCCGTCTCTCAGGGGGCCACGAGCAGTACTTC
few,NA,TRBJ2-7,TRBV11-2,CASSPFTLNYEQYF,TGTGCCAGCAGCCCGTTTACCCTGAACTACGAGCAGTACTTC
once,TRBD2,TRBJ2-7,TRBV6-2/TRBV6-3,CASSYTLGLAGAIYEQYF,TGTGCCAGCAGTTACACGCTCGGACTAGCGGGAGCTATCTACGAGCAGTACTTC
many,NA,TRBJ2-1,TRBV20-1,CSARSPVSYNEQFF,TGCAGTGCTCGGTCGCCGGTTTCCTACAATGAGCAGTTCTTC
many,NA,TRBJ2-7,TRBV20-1,CSARDLGQTYEQYF,TGCAGTGCTAGAGATCTAGGCCAAACGTACGAGCAGTACTTC
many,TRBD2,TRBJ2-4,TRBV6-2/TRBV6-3,CASSSTPPGLAVAKNIQYF,TGTGCCAGCAGTTCGACTCCGCCGGGACTAGCGGTAGCCAAAAACATTCAGTACTTC
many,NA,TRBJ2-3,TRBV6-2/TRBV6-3,CASRNTDTQYF,TGTGCCAGCAGGAACACAGATACGCAGTATTTT
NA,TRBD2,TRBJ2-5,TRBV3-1,CASSQGAGRAVETQYF,TGTGCCAGCAGCCAAGGGGCCGGGAGGGCCGTCGAGACCCAGTACTTC
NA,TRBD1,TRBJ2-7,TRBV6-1,CASSRTGTTSEQYF,TGTGCCAGCAGTCGGACAGGGACGACCTCCGAGCAGTACTTC
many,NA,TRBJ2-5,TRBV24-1,CATSDLEDGTRETQYF,TGTGCCACCAGTGATTTGGAGGATGGCACGAGAGAGACCCAGTACTTC
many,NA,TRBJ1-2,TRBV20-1,CSARDTGSEGYGYTF,TGCAGTGCTAGAGATACAGGGTCAGAAGGGTATGGCTACACCTTC
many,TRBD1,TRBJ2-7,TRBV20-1,CSARDRGPTYEQYF,TGCAGTGCTAGAGACAGGGGGCCAACCTACGAGCAGTACTTC
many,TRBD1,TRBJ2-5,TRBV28,CASRHPDRGRETQYF,TGTGCCAGCAGGCACCCAGACAGGGGGCGAGAGACCCAGTACTTC
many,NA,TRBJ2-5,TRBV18,CASSPLVQETQYF,TGTGCCAGCTCACCCCTGGTCCAGGAGACCCAGTACTTC
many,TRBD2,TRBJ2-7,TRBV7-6,CASSPLAGVTYEQYF,TGTGCCAGCAGCCCGTTAGCGGGAGTAACCTACGAGCAGTACTTC
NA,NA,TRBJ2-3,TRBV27,CVSIYQIVARSTDTQYF,TGTGTCAGCATTTACCAGATCGTTGCGAGGAGCACAGATACGCAGTATTTT
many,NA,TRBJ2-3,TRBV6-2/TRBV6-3,CASRDPGTDTQYF,TGTGCCAGCCGAGACCCAGGTACAGATACGCAGTATTTT
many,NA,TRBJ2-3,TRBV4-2,CASSQESSGSTDTQYF,TGTGCCAGCAGCCAAGAGAGTAGCGGTAGCACAGATACGCAGTATTTT
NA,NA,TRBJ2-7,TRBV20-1,CSAGASESSYNEQYF,TGCAGTGCTGGCGCTAGCGAGAGCTCCTACAATGAGCAGTACTTC
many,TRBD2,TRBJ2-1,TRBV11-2,CASSFGLAADAEFF,TGTGCCAGCAGCTTTGGACTAGCGGCGGATGCGGAGTTCTTC
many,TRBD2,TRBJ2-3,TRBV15,CATSRGSGRTDTQYF,TGTGCCACCAGCAGGGGTAGCGGGAGAACAGATACGCAGTATTTT
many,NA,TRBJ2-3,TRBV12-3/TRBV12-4,CASTLEGGSLDTQYF,TGTGCCAGCACCCTCGAGGGGGGGAGTCTAGATACGCAGTATTTT
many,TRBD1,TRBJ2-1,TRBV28,CASSLSGTGYNEQFF,TGTGCCAGCAGTTTATCGGGGACAGGCTACAATGAGCAGTTCTTC
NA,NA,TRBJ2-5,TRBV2,CASSALAGDETQYF,TGTGCCAGCAGTGCCTTGGCCGGGGATGAGACCCAGTACTTC
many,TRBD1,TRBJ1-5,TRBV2,CASTEDQGAGQPQHF,TGTGCCAGCACAGAAGATCAGGGGGCGGGTCAGCCCCAGCATTTT
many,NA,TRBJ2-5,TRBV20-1,CSARDLLGATETQYF,TGCAGTGCTAGGGACCTTTTGGGAGCAACAGAGACCCAGTACTTC
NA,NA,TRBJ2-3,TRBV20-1,CSAARLRRDTQYF,TGCAGTGCTGCCCGACTTAGGAGAGACACGCAGTATTTT
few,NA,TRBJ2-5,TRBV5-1,CASKELTSSETQYF,TGCGCCAGCAAGGAGCTCACCTCCTCGGAGACCCAGTACTTC
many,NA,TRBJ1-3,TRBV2,CASSGVSGNTIYF,TGTGCCAGCAGCGGAGTTTCTGGAAACACCATATATTTT
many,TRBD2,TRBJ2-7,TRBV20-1,CSGGGTGTSGEPLKEQYF,TGCAGTGGTGGGGGAACCGGGACTAGCGGGGAGCCCCTGAAGGAGCAGTACTTC
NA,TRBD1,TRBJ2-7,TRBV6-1,CASRKDRGGSYEQYF,TGTGCCAGCAGGAAAGACAGGGGAGGATCCTACGAGCAGTACTTC
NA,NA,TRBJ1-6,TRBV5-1,CASSLAGPNNNSPLHF,TGCGCCAGCAGCTTGGCCGGGCCAAACAACAATTCACCCCTCCACTTT
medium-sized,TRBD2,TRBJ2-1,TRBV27,CASSATAGTSVNEQFF,TGTGCCAGCAGTGCAACCGCCGGGACTAGCGTAAATGAGCAGTTCTTC
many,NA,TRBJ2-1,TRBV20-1,CSASARFLSSTRGNEQFF,TGCAGTGCTAGCGCACGCTTCTTGAGTAGCACCCGAGGCAATGAGCAGTTCTTC
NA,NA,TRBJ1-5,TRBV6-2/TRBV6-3,CASSYAWGAQHF,TGTGCCAGCAGTTACGCTTGGGGAGCCCAGCATTTT
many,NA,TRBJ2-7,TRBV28,CATLRTYEQYF,TGTGCCACCCTCAGAACCTACGAGCAGTACTTC
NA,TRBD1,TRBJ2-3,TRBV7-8,CASSLEAQGEDTQYF,TGTGCCAGCAGCTTAGAGGCCCAGGGGGAGGATACGCAGTATTTT
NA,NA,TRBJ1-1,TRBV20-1,CSAPRPTGRRAFF,TGCAGTGCCCCTCGGCCGACCGGGCGGAGAGCTTTCTTT
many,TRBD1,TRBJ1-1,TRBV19,CASRDRVAATEAFF,TGTGCCAGTAGGGACAGGGTAGCGGCCACTGAAGCTTTCTTT
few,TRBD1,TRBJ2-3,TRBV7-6,CASSPGTGGASDTQYF,TGTGCCAGCAGCCCCGGGACAGGGGGCGCGTCAGATACGCAGTATTTT
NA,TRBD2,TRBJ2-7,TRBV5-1,CASRPTRGLAGGPSYEQYF,TGCGCCAGCAGGCCGACGAGGGGTCTAGCGGGAGGGCCCTCCTACGAGCAGTACTTC